Sequencing of this TCR beta chain was carried out in a study of blood T cells in healthy people across ages. Findings and limits, study-wide: TCR beta diversity, measured per million T cells, fell in a roughly linear way with age.

Donors were systemically healthy Caucasian individuals from Russia aged about 6 to 100 years. Together with a sample-barcoded 5' primer, a J-beta primer mix was included in a second PCR lasting about 7 to 12 cycles. Each cDNA molecule carried a tag from a template-switch adaptor that contained 12 random nucleotides. The study obtained at least 2.5 million CDR3-containing paired-end reads from every sample. TCRdb redid the calling of the 5' RACE reads with MiXCR, one entry per CDR3 protein. The sample has some 700,000 distinct CDR3 sequences; approximately 21% are singletons. Note on this clonotype: Its specificity is not known.

Trimming removed 5 bases from V and 9 bases from J; junction bases left unmatched: 13. The CDR3 totals 16 residues. Germline lookup yields CDR1 SGHVS and CDR2 FQNEAQ. The V and J genes are TRBV7-8 and TRBJ2-1; TRBD1 matches at 10 bases. This receptor was identified in a man in his 70s in good health. The specimen was blood. As DNA, the CDR3 is TGTGCCAGCAGCCATAAGGGCGGACAGGGGGTTAGTGAGCAGTTCTTC. Protein: CASSHKGGQGVSEQFF. Full variable domain (outside the CDR3, taken from reference TRBV7-8 and TRBJ2-1): GAGVSQSPRYKVAKRGQDVALRCDPISGHVSLFWYQQALGQGPEFLTYFQNEAQLDKSGLPSDRFFAERPEGSVSTLKIQRTQQEDSAVYLCASSHKGGQGVSEQFFGPGTRLTVL.